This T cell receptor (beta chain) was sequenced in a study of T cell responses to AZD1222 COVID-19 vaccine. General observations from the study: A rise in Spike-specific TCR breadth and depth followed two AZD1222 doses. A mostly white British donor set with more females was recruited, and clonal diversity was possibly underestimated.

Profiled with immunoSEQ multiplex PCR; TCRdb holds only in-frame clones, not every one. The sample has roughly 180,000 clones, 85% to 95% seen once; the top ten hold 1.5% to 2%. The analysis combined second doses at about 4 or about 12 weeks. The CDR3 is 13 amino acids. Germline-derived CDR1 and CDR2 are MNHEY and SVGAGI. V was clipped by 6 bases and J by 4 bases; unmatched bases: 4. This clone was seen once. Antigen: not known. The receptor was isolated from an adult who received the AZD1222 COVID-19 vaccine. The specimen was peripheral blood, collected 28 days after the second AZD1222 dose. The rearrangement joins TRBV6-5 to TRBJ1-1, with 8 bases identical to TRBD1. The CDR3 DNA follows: TGTGCCAGCAGACAGGGGACAGGCACTGAAGCTTTCTTT. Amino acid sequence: CASRQGTGTEAFF.